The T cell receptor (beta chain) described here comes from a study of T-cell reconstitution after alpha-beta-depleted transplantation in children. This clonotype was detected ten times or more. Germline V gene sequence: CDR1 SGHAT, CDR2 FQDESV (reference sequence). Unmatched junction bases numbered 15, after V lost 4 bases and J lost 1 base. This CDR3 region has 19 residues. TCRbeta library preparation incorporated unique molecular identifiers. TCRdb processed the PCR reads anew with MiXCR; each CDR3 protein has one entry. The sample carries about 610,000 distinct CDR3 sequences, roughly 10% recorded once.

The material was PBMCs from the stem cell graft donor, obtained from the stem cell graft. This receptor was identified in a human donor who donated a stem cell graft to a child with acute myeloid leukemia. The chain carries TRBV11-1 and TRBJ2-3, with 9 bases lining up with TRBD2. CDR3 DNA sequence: TGTGCCAGCAGCTCAAAGGCGGGAGGGCCCCCCTGGGGCACAGATACGCAGTATTTT. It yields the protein CASSSKAGGPPWGTDTQYF.